The clone carrying this TCR beta chain showed up many times. Its antigen remains unknown. The V and J ends lost 3 bases and 10 bases respectively, with 9 bases between them. The CDR3 totals 10 residues. CDR1 and CDR2 from the germline V gene are SQVTM and ANQGSEA. A template switching step contributed a universal primer site, while unique molecular identifiers were present in the cDNA. TCRdb re-analysed the 5' RACE reads in MiXCR, keeping a single row per CDR3 protein. The sample contains approximately 1.8 million distinct CDR3 sequences, about 31% of which appear only once. This entry belongs to a study of identical twins. Study-level points and caveats: Out-of-frame alpha sequences that twins shared showed excess low generation probability.

J is TRBJ1-2 and V is TRBV29-1; D unresolved. Specimen: cord blood. The source of this sequence is a newborn girl in good health. CDR3 DNA sequence: TGCAGCGTTGAGGGCAGTCTCTACACCTTC. This gives the protein CSVEGSLYTF. Full variable domain (missing parts from reference TRBV29-1 and TRBJ1-2): SAVISQKPSRDICQRGTSLTIQCQVDSQVTMMFWYRQQPGQSLTLIATANQGSEATYESGFVIDKFPISRPNLTFSTLTVSNMSPEDSSIYLCSVEGSLYTFGSGTRLTVV.